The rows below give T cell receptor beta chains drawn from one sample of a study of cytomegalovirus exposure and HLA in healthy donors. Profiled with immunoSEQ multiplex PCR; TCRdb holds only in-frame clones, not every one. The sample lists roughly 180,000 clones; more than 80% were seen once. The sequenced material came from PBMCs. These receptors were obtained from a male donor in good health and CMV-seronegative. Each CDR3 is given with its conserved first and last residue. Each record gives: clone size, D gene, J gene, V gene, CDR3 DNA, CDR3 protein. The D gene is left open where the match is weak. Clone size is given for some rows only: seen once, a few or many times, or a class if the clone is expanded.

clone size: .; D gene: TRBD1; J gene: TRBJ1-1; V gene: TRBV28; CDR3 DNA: TGTGCCAGCAGTTCCCTCAGACAGGGAAAATGGGTCGAAGCTTTCTTT; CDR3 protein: CASSSLRQGKWVEAFF
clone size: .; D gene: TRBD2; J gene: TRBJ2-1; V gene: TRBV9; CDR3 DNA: TGTGCCAGCAGCGGGGGACTAGCGGAGAGGGAGCAGTTCTTC; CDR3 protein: CASSGGLAEREQFF
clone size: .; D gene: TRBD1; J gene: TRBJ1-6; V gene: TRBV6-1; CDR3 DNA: TGTGCCAGCAGAGAACAGGGGGCAGGATCACCCCTCCACTTT; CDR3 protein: CASREQGAGSPLHF
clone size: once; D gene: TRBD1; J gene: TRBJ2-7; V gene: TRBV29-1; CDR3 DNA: TGCAGCGGACGCAAGGGACAGGGGGCTGGAGAGCAGTACTTC; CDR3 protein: CSGRKGQGAGEQYF
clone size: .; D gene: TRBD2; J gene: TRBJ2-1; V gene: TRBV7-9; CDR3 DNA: TGTGCCAGCAGATCAGCGGGAGAGTACAATGAGCAGTTCTTC; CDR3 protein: CASRSAGEYNEQFF
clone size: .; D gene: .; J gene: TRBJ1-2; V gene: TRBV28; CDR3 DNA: TGTGCCAGCAGTTTATGGGGGGCGGACTATGGCTACACCTTC; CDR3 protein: CASSLWGADYGYTF
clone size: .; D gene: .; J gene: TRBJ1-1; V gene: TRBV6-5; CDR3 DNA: TGTGCCAGCAGTTACTCGGGCCAAAGCCGCACTGAAGCTTTCTTT; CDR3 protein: CASSYSGQSRTEAFF
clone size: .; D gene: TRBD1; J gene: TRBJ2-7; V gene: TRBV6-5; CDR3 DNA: TGTGCCAGCACCCGGGACAGCACCTACGAGCAGTACTTC; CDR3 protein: CASTRDSTYEQYF
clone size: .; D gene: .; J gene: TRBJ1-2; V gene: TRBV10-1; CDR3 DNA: TGCGCCAGCAGTGCGGAGTATTATATGACTCGACAGGCGCCTAACTATGGCTACACCTTC; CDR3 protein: CASSAEYYMTRQAPNYGYTF
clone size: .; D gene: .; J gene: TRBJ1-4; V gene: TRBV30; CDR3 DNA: TGTGCCTGGAGTGGCGGACAGAGTAATGAAAAACTGTTTTTT; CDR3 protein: CAWSGGQSNEKLFF
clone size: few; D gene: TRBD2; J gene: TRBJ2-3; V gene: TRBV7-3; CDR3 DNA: TGTGCCAGCAGCTTAACTAGCGGGAGGGCCGTGGATACGCAGTATTTT; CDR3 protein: CASSLTSGRAVDTQYF
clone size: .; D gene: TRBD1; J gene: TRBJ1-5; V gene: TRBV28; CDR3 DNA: TGTGCCAGCAGCCCCGGGACAGGGGGCACTCAGCCCCAGCATTTT; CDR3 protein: CASSPGTGGTQPQHF
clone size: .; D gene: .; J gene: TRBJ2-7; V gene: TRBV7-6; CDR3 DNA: TGTGCCAGCAGCCATAGGGACTTCCCCTACGAGCAGTACTTC; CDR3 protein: CASSHRDFPYEQYF
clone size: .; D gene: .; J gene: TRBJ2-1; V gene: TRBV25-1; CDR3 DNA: TGTGCCAGCACCCTACCCAGGGAATGCTATGAGCAGTTCTTC; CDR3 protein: CASTLPRECYEQFF
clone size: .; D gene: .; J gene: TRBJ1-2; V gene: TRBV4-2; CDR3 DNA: TGTGCCAGCAGCCATCGGGGAACGGGCGGCTATGGCTACACCTTC; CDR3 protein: CASSHRGTGGYGYTF
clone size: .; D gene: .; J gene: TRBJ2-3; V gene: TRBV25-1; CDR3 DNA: TGTGCCAGCAGTGAGAGTGGCACAGATACGCAGTATTTT; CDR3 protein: CASSESGTDTQYF
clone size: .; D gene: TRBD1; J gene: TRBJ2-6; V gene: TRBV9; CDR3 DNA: TGTGCCAGCAGCTTACGACAGGGGGGTACTGGGGCCAACGTCCTGACTTTC; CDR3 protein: CASSLRQGGTGANVLTF
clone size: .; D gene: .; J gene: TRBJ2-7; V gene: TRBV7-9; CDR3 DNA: TGTGCCAGCAGCTCGGCGGCTGGATCCTACGAGCAGTACTTC; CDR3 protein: CASSSAAGSYEQYF
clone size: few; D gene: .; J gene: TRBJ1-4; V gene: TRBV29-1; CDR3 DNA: TGCAGCGTTGAAGTCACGGGGGGGGTACTGTTTTTT; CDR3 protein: CSVEVTGGVLFF
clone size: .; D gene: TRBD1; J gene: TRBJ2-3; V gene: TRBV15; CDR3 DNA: TGTGCCACCAGCAGAGGACAGGGAGCGGGCACAGATACGCAGTATTTT; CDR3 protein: CATSRGQGAGTDTQYF
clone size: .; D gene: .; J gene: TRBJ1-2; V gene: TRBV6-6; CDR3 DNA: TGTGCCAGCAGTCCGCCTCGGCGGGCTGCTAACTATGGCTACACCTTC; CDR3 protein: CASSPPRRAANYGYTF
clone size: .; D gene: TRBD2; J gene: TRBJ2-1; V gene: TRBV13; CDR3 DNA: TGTGCCAGCAGCTCTACCGGGACTAGCGGGATTAATGAGCAGTTCTTC; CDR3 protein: CASSSTGTSGINEQFF
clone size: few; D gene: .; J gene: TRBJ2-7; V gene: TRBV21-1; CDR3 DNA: TGTGCCAGCAAAGATCGGGACAGGGCCTGCGTGCAGTACTTC; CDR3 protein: CASKDRDRACVQYF
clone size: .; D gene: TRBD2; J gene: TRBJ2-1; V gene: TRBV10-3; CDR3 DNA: TGTGCCATCAGTGACCCTACTAGCGGGGGAACCTACAATGAGCAGTTCTTC; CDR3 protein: CAISDPTSGGTYNEQFF